This T cell receptor beta chain appears in the sequencing data of a study of blood T cell repertoires in COVID-19. Study as a whole: Sample material is recorded as cDNA or gDNA derived from T cells, B-cell-depleted T cells, or PBMCs.

Trimming pared 1 base from V and 4 bases from J, leaving 10 bases between. CDR1 is SGHAT, CDR2 FQNNGV, per germline. The CDR3 runs 14 residues. In the source study's methods: Reference gene primers were amplified, and this amplification served to estimate nucleated cell counts. Generated by immunoSEQ multiplex PCR, the TCRdb table keeps only in-frame clones and is missing some. V and J calls plus clone size are reproduced from that table; the DNA served to infer D and trimming. Among approximately 220,000 clones listed, roughly 84% were seen once. Participants had their cohort set by participant-reported clinical history. Donors in Cohort 3 counted as recovered after two negative PCRs, clearance, or symptom resolution.

The chain links TRBV11-2 to TRBJ1-2; a possible D gene is TRBD1 (5 bases). Sequences were obtained from PBMCs or T cells enriched from blood (not recorded which). This clonotype originated in a woman in her 40s who had recovered from COVID-19. The CDR3, as DNA: TGTGCCAGCAGCTTAGGTTTGGGGCGCTATGGCTACACCTTC. Amino acid sequence: CASSLGLGRYGYTF. Full variable domain (rest looked up from reference TRBV11-2 and TRBJ1-2): EAGVAQSPRYKIIEKRQSVAFWCNPISGHATLYWYQQILGQGPKLLIQFQNNGVVDDSQLPKDRFSAERLKGVDSTLKIQPAKLEDSAVYLCASSLGLGRYGYTFGSGTRLTVV.